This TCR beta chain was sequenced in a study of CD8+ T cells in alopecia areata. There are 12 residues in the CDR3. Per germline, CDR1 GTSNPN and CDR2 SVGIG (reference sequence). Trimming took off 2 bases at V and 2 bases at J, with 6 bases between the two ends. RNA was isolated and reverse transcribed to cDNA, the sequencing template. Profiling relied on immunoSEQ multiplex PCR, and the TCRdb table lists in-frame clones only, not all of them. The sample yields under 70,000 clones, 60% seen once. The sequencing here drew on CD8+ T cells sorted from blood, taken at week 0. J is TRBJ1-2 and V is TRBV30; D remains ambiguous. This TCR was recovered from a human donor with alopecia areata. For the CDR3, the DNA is TGTGCCTGGAGTTACAGCAACTATGGCTACACCTTC. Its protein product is CAWSYSNYGYTF.